Listed here are 2 T cell receptor beta chains from one sample, sequenced in a study of blood T cell repertoires in COVID-19. The repertoire was sequenced with immunoSEQ multiplex PCR; TCRdb's copy has only in-frame clones and lacks some. The repertoire holds about 160,000 clones, with 90% to 95% as singletons. The sample taken for sequencing was peripheral blood. Receptors originate from a woman aged 50 to 65 with acute or convalescent COVID-19.

This chain links TRBV24-1 with TRBJ2-7; possibly TRBD2 for D (5 bases). Germline V gene lookup returns CDR1 KGHDR and CDR2 SFDVKD. Trimming took off 3 bases at V and 0 bases at J, with 11 bases between the two ends. This CDR3 contains 15 residues. The chain's CDR3 is CATSDPRRGSYEQYF. The CDR3, as DNA: TGTGCCACCAGTGATCCCCGACGGGGCTCCTACGAGCAGTACTTC.

The chain recombines TRBV6-4 with TRBJ2-1; a possible D gene is TRBD2 (6 bases). Germline CDR1 reads MRHNA; CDR2 reads SNTAGT. V lost 6 bases and J lost 6, with 18 bases in between. CDR3 length: 15 amino acids. CDR3 region: CASRGPPRGGNEQFF. CDR3 DNA sequence: TGTGCCAGCAGGGGACCTCCCCGGGGAGGCAATGAGCAGTTCTTC.